The 9 T cell receptor beta chains below come from one sample, sequenced in a study of shared clonotypes between healthy human individuals. TCRdb's copy holds only in-frame clones and misses some; the assay was immunoSEQ multiplex PCR. The table shows 450,000 or so clones, with 77% occurring only once. The sequencing sample was made of PBMCs. The receptors come from a woman in her thirties or forties in good health. Some clones in this sample may be carry-over from other donors' samples.

The rearrangement uses TRBV5-1 and TRBJ2-1; TRBD2 might be the D (6 bases). Looked up from germline, CDR1 is SGHRS and CDR2 is YFSETQ. This CDR3 is built from 16 residues. V was trimmed by 4 bases and J by 0 bases, leaving 14 bases between them. This CDR3 is CASSLLARSSYNEQFF. For the CDR3, the DNA is TGCGCCAGCAGCCTACTAGCCCGGAGCTCCTACAATGAGCAGTTCTTC. The entire variable domain, with the rest obtained from reference TRBV5-1 and TRBJ2-1, is as follows: KAGVTQTPRYLIKTRGQQVTLSCSPISGHRSVSWYQQTPGQGLQFLFEYFSETQRNKGNFPGRFSGRQFSNSRSEMNVSTLELGDSALYLCASSLLARSSYNEQFFGPGTRLTVL.

This chain joins TRBV29-1 and TRBJ2-7, with a weak D call TRBD1 (5 bases). The V end was cut by 3 bases, the J end by 2 bases, with 11 bases between. CDR3 length: 13 amino acids. Per germline, CDR1 SQVTM and CDR2 ANQGSEA. The CDR3 is CSVEGREPYEQYF. CDR3 bases: TGCAGCGTTGAGGGCAGGGAACCCTACGAGCAGTACTTC.

The chain carries TRBV4-1 and TRBJ2-2; the D is unclear. The CDR3 loop spans 15 amino acids. The V end lost 0 bases, the J end lost 6 bases, and 11 bases lay between the germline ends. The V gene's germline CDR1 is MGHRA and CDR2 YSYEKL. The CDR3 sequence: CASSQDQSVSGELFF. CDR3 DNA: TGCGCCAGCAGCCAAGACCAGAGTGTCTCCGGGGAGCTGTTTTTT.

This clone was observed a few times. The V gene is TRBV27, the J gene TRBJ2-5; 7 bases are a match to TRBD1. Germline V CDR1 and CDR2: MNHEY, SMNVEV (reference sequence). V dropped 3 bases and J dropped 5; count of bases not matched to a gene: 6. This CDR3 has 14 residues. In DNA, the CDR3 is TGTGCCAGCAGTTTGGGACAGAACGGGGAGACCCAGTACTTC. The encoded protein is CASSLGQNGETQYF.

J is TRBJ2-2 and V is TRBV7-9; D ambiguous. From germline, CDR1 is SEHNR and CDR2 FQNEAQ (reference sequence). Between the trimmed V and J ends, which lost 8 bases and 1 base, there was a span of 2 bases. There are 11 residues in the CDR3. As DNA, the CDR3 is TGTGCCAGCGAGAACACCGGGGAGCTGTTTTTT. Its protein is CASENTGELFF.

This chain joins TRBV9 and TRBJ2-5; TRBD2 agrees at 11 bases. The ends lost 4 bases at V and 2 bases at J; junction bases unmatched: 4. The CDR3 extends over 15 amino acids. CDR1 is SGDLS, CDR2 YYNGEE, per germline. CDR3: CASSFGLAGQETQYF. The CDR3, as DNA: TGTGCCAGCAGCTTCGGACTAGCGGGTCAAGAGACCCAGTACTTC.

There are a few counts of this clone. The V gene is TRBV5-1, the J gene TRBJ2-5, with TRBD1 matching 7 bases. The trim removed 8 bases at V and 3 bases at J, leaving 7 bases unmatched. CDR1 and CDR2 from the germline V gene are SGHRS and YFSETQ. CDR3 length equals 13 residues. The CDR3 protein is CASRDSAKETQYF. The DNA for the CDR3 is TGCGCCAGTCGGGACAGTGCTAAAGAGACCCAGTACTTC. The variable domain in full, with the rest retrieved from reference TRBV5-1 and TRBJ2-5, is KAGVTQTPRYLIKTRGQQVTLSCSPISGHRSVSWYQQTPGQGLQFLFEYFSETQRNKGNFPGRFSGRQFSNSRSEMNVSTLELGDSALYLCASRDSAKETQYFGPGTRLLVL.

Concerning this clone: A much larger clonotype is one base distant, so this may be a read error. The V gene is TRBV27, the J gene TRBJ1-5, with 8 positions matching TRBD1. Germline V gene lookup returns CDR1 MNHEY and CDR2 SMNVEV (reference sequence). CDR3 length: 15 amino acids. CDR3 residues: CASGFGTGHNQPQHF. In DNA form, the CDR3 reads TGTGCCAGCGGTTTCGGGACAGGCCACAATCAGCCCCAGCATTTT.

The chain uses TRBV29-1 and TRBJ1-4; weak D call: TRBD1 (5 bases). The CDR3 is made up of 13 amino acids. CDR1 and CDR2 from the germline V gene are SQVTM and ANQGSEA. V was clipped by 0 bases and J by 8 bases, with 10 bases between them. The CDR3 sequence: CSVEERGGEKLFF. DNA for the CDR3: TGCAGCGTTGAAGAAAGGGGTGGGGAAAAACTGTTTTTT. The whole variable domain, filled in from reference TRBV29-1 and TRBJ1-4, reads SAVISQKPSRDICQRGTSLTIQCQVDSQVTMMFWYRQQPGQSLTLIATANQGSEATYESGFVIDKFPISRPNLTFSTLTVSNMSPEDSSIYLCSVEERGGEKLFFGSGTQLSVL.